The sequence of this T cell receptor beta chain was determined in a study of STAT3 mutations in large granular lymphocyte leukemia. Average productive template count per sample was about 42,000. Generated by immunoSEQ multiplex PCR, the TCRdb table keeps only in-frame clones and is missing some. The table has 9,400 or so clones, over 75% seen once. With respect to this clone: Its matching antigen is unknown.

Germline V CDR1 and CDR2: ENHRY, SYGVKD. The CDR3 sequence is 17 residues long. The V gene lost 0 bases and the J gene lost 5 bases, with 17 bases spanning the gap. Whole-study findings and limits: Sampling intervals varied between patients and samples. Some patients had dominant TCR clones larger than their STAT3 mutant burden. At least one immunodominant TCR beta clonotype appeared in every T-cell large granular lymphocyte leukemia patient.

The sample consisted of peripheral blood mononuclear cells. The source is a man of 80 years or more with T-cell large granular lymphocyte leukemia. Some clones in this sample may be carry-over from other donors' samples. The V and J genes are TRBV10-3 and TRBJ2-1; D may be TRBD2 (7 bases). The CDR3, as DNA: TGTGCCATCAGTGAGTCGGGCAGGGGCGCGGGAGACAATGAGCAGTTCTTC. It is translated as CAISESGRGAGDNEQFF.